This paragraph covers one TCR beta chain sequence. Its antigen remains unknown. These data belong to a study of CD8 T cells in ankylosing spondylitis. Study findings and constraints: The authors reported significant enrichment of disease-linked clones in matched ankylosing spondylitis synovial fluid. Within peripheral blood, clones linked to disease were CD8+ and relatively rare. Characteristic, it appeared, of ankylosing spondylitis blood was a TCR beta motif of seven or eight highly homologous variants.

Germline V gene data show CDR1 as GTSNPN and CDR2 as SVGIG (reference sequence). The CDR3 is 12 residues long. Trimming shortened V by 3 bases and J by 2 bases, and 8 bases separated the two germline ends. Quantitative 5'-RACE with molecular barcodes was used to make the TCR beta libraries. TCRdb used MiXCR to reprocess the 5' RACE reads, holding one entry per CDR3 protein. The data show a few hundred thousand distinct CDR3 sequences, with 15% to 20% seen just once and around a third held by the top ten. The sequence was collected from a male donor with ankylosing spondylitis or in good health (not recorded which). Sequenced material: blood, either unsorted or a sorted T cell fraction (not recorded which). The V gene is TRBV30, the J gene TRBJ2-7, with D perhaps TRBD1 or TRBD2 (5 bases each). The CDR3 sequence is CAWSRDPYEQYF. The DNA of the CDR3 is TGTGCCTGGAGCCGGGACCCCTACGAGCAGTACTTC.